What follows are 29 T cell receptor beta chains derived from one specimen sequenced in a study of T cell responses to AZD1222 COVID-19 vaccine (dated by TCRdb to the early 2020s). In the paper's terms, the time point label means: baseline before first vaccination. The protocol used for the library was the immunoSEQ multiplex PCR assay. TCRdb retrieved this table from immuneACCESS and kept in-frame rearrangements only. Not all clones are present; in checked studies, unresolved V genes account for under half, and no reason is known for the remainder. For this sample there are fewer than 120,000 clones; 70% to 90% appear just once. Together, the top ten hold around 3.3% of the sample. The starting material was peripheral blood, obtained on day 0 of AZD1222 vaccination. All receptors derive from an adult in good health.

This clone was detected once. V usage is TRBV19 and J usage is TRBJ2-1; D not certain. From germline, CDR1 is LNHDA and CDR2 SQIVND (reference sequence). This CDR3 is 13 amino acids long. Trimming pared 3 bases from V and 5 bases from J, leaving 8 bases between. The CDR3 sequence is CASSIFKNNEQFF. DNA of the CDR3: TGTGCCAGTAGTATCTTCAAGAACAATGAGCAGTTCTTC.

The V gene is TRBV15, the J gene TRBJ2-7; D could derive from TRBD1 or TRBD2 (6 bases each). The CDR3 loop spans 15 amino acids. The ends were cut back, 6 bases at V and 3 bases at J, with 18 bases in the middle. Germline V gene lookup returns CDR1 LNHNV and CDR2 YYDKDF (reference sequence). CDR3 DNA: TGTGCCACCAGTCGTGGGGCAGGGGACTTCTACGAGCAGTACTTC. It yields the protein CATSRGAGDFYEQYF.

The chain recombines TRBV11-2 with TRBJ2-1; 10 nucleotides line up with TRBD1. From germline, CDR1 is SGHAT and CDR2 FQNNGV. V shed 5 bases, J shed 8 bases, and the junction held 6 bases outside the gene matches. The CDR3 is 14 residues long. The CDR3 sequence: CASSPGQGMYEQFF. In nucleotides, the CDR3 is TGTGCCAGCAGCCCGGGACAGGGGATGTATGAGCAGTTCTTC. Looking up the rest from reference TRBV11-2 and TRBJ2-1 gives the full variable domain: EAGVAQSPRYKIIEKRQSVAFWCNPISGHATLYWYQQILGQGPKLLIQFQNNGVVDDSQLPKDRFSAERLKGVDSTLKIQPAKLEDSAVYLCASSPGQGMYEQFFGPGTRLTVL.

This clone came up once. This chain connects TRBV7-2 to TRBJ1-6; no firm D call. Trimming left V 5 bases short and J 1 base short, with 18 bases between. Germline V gene lookup returns CDR1 SGHTA and CDR2 FQGNSA. The CDR3 is 18 residues long. The CDR3 reads CASSPSIPPGSYNSPLHF. The CDR3 coding sequence is TGTGCCAGCAGCCCCTCCATTCCCCCGGGATCCTATAATTCACCCCTCCACTTT.

This clone has only one observation. The chain is built from TRBV5-1 and TRBJ1-1, with D perhaps matching TRBD1 (6 bases). V lost 0 bases and J lost 4, with 10 bases in between. The CDR3 runs 14 residues. The V gene's germline CDR1 is SGHRS and CDR2 YFSETQ. The CDR3: CASSLGQGFTEAFF. DNA for the CDR3: TGCGCCAGCAGCTTGGGGCAGGGGTTCACTGAAGCTTTCTTT.

This rearrangement joins TRBV19 to TRBJ1-4; D is perhaps TRBD1 (6 bases). CDR1 and CDR2 from the germline V gene are LNHDA and SQIVND (reference sequence). This CDR3 has 15 residues. V was cut by 7 bases and J by 6 bases, with 18 bases left in between. The CDR3 region has the DNA TGTGCCAGTACCTCGGGGGGCGCAGAGGATGAAAAACTGTTTTTT. Its translation: CASTSGGAEDEKLFF. The variable domain in full, completed from reference TRBV19 and TRBJ1-4, reads DGGITQSPKYLFRKEGQNVTLSCEQNLNHDAMYWYRQDPGQGLRLIYYSQIVNDFQKGDIAEGYSVSREKKESFPLTVTSAQKNPTAFYLCASTSGGAEDEKLFFGSGTQLSVL.

This clone was counted once. The chain links TRBV5-1 to TRBJ1-1; 8 nucleotides line up with TRBD1. This CDR3 is 16 amino acids long. CDR1 is SGHRS, CDR2 YFSETQ, per germline. Trimming cost V 4 bases and J 1 base; bases outside gene matches: 9. Written as DNA, the CDR3 is TGCGCCAGCAGCGCCACGCAGGGGGCAAGGAACACTGAAGCTTTCTTT. It specifies CASSATQGARNTEAFF.

A few counts support this clone. This rearrangement joins TRBV6-1 to TRBJ2-7; D could derive from TRBD1 or TRBD2 (5 bases each). Germline V gene sequence: CDR1 MNHNS, CDR2 SASEGT. This CDR3 comprises 15 residues. Trimming cost V 3 bases and J 2 bases, with 14 bases left between them. Here the CDR3 DNA reads TGTGCCAGCAGTGACCGGGGACGGAGGACCTACGAGCAGTACTTC. As protein: CASSDRGRRTYEQYF.

This CDR3 reads CASSYSEAGAGQYF. CDR3 sequence (DNA): TGTGCCAGCAGTTACTCCGAGGCAGGGGCCGGGCAGTACTTC. The chain uses TRBV6-5 and TRBJ2-7; D might be TRBD1 (6 bases). The CDR3 is made up of 14 amino acids. The V gene lost 0 bases and the J gene lost 9 bases, with 15 bases spanning the gap. The germline CDR1 and CDR2 sequences are MNHEY and SVGAGI.

V and J are TRBV28 and TRBJ1-3; 7 bases agree with TRBD1. CDR1 is MDHEN and CDR2 is SYDVKM in the germline V gene. The CDR3 loop spans 13 amino acids. The V and J ends lost 7 bases and 2 bases, in that order; junction bases with no gene match: 2. The CDR3 protein is CASITGAGNTIYF. For the CDR3, the DNA is TGTGCCAGCATTACAGGGGCTGGAAACACCATATATTTT.

The CDR3 nucleotides are TGTGCCAGCAGCCAAAGGCTGGGGTCTGGGGCCAACGTCCTGACTTTC. It is translated as CASSQRLGSGANVLTF. The V gene is TRBV5-4, the J gene TRBJ2-6; D unresolved. Trimming removed 4 bases at V and 1 base at J, with 12 bases between. The CDR3 has 16 residues. Germline CDR1 is SGHNT and CDR2 is YYREEE (reference sequence).

V usage is TRBV24-1 and J usage is TRBJ2-2; 10 nucleotides line up with TRBD2. The CDR3 has 13 residues. Germline V gives CDR1 KGHDR, CDR2 SFDVKD. The ends lost 7 bases at V and 7 bases at J; junction bases unmatched: 2. CDR3 coding DNA: TGTGCCACCAGGGGGACTAGCGTCGGGGAGCTGTTTTTT. Residues: CATRGTSVGELFF.

In this sample, this clone turned up a few times. J is TRBJ1-2 and V is TRBV28; 8 positions match TRBD1. Germline lookup yields CDR1 MDHEN and CDR2 SYDVKM. V was pared by 3 bases and J by 6 bases, with 6 bases of the junction left unmatched. The CDR3 is 14 residues long. The CDR3 here is CASSFGQGLHGYTF. As DNA, the CDR3 is TGTGCCAGCAGTTTCGGACAGGGCCTACATGGCTACACCTTC.

The chain uses TRBV7-9 and TRBJ1-2; D uncertain. Germline V gene sequence: CDR1 SEHNR, CDR2 FQNEAQ (reference sequence). The CDR3 runs to 14 residues. V lost 3 bases and J 3 bases, leaving 11 bases between the germline ends. The CDR3 nucleotides read TGTGCCAGCAGCTTGAGCCCCGGCCACTATGGCTACACCTTC. This codes for CASSLSPGHYGYTF.

The gene calls are TRBV29-1 and TRBJ1-1; 7 positions match TRBD1. The J segment lost 8 bases and the V segment lost 6 bases, leaving 3 bases of the junction unmatched. The length of the CDR3 is 10 residues. Per the germline V gene, CDR1 is SQVTM and CDR2 is ANQGSEA. This chain's CDR3 is CSVADREAFF. CDR3 DNA: TGCAGCGTCGCGGACAGGGAAGCTTTCTTT.

In its sample, this clone was seen once. CDR3 in DNA: TGTGCCAGCAGCTCCCGGGACACTTACACTGAAGCTTTCTTT. Translated, it gives CASSSRDTYTEAFF. J is TRBJ1-1 and V is TRBV9; D possibly corresponds to TRBD1 (6 bases). Germline CDR1 SGDLS, CDR2 YYNGEE. V lost 4 bases to trimming and J lost 3 bases, with 13 bases between them. This CDR3 spans 14 amino acids.

This chain links TRBV3-1 (or the pseudogene TRBV3-2) with TRBJ2-7; D is unresolved. V was clipped by 1 base and J by 4 bases, with 8 bases between them. Germline assignment: CDR1 LGHDT and CDR2 YNNKEL (reference sequence). The CDR3 contains 13 residues. The CDR3 protein is CASSQAAAYEQYF. CDR3 DNA sequence: TGTGCCAGCAGCCAAGCCGCAGCATACGAGCAGTACTTC.

This chain joins TRBV4-1 and TRBJ1-5; D unclear. This CDR3 is built from 15 residues. Looked up from germline, CDR1 is MGHRA and CDR2 is YSYEKL. Trimming shortened V by 1 base and J by 0 bases, and 7 bases separated the two germline ends. The CDR3 DNA reads as TGCGCCAGCAGCCAAGCAGATTATAGCAATCAGCCCCAGCATTTT. It yields the protein CASSQADYSNQPQHF.

This rearrangement joins TRBV2 to TRBJ1-2; D is undetermined. CDR3 length: 13 residues. CDR1 and CDR2 from the germline V gene are SNHLY and FYNNEI. V lost 5 bases to trimming and J lost 4 bases, with 11 bases between them. The DNA of the CDR3 is TGTGCCAGCAGTAGTCAGGATGCCTATGGCTACACCTTC. It yields the protein CASSSQDAYGYTF. Looking up the rest from reference TRBV2 and TRBJ1-2 gives the full variable domain: EPEVTQTPSHQVTQMGQEVILRCVPISNHLYFYWYRQILGQKVEFLVSFYNNEISEKSEIFDDQFSVERPDGSNFTLKIRSTKLEDSAMYFCASSSQDAYGYTFGSGTRLTVV.

The V and J genes are TRBV4-3 and TRBJ1-2; D unresolved. Trimming left V 0 bases short and J 7 bases short, with 9 bases between. From germline, CDR1 is LGHNA and CDR2 YSLEER. The CDR3 is 13 amino acids. The CDR3 sequence: CASSQERGRGYTF. The CDR3 DNA is TGCGCCAGCAGCCAAGAACGAGGGCGTGGCTACACCTTC.

V usage is TRBV19 and J usage is TRBJ1-5, with TRBD1 matching over 8 bases. CDR3 size: 16 residues. CDR1 is LNHDA and CDR2 is SQIVND in the germline V gene (reference sequence). Trimming removed 6 bases from V and 5 bases from J; junction bases left unmatched: 12. The DNA of the CDR3 is TGTGCCAGTAGACCGACCGGGACAGGTTCCCATCAGCCCCAGCATTTT. As protein: CASRPTGTGSHQPQHF.

The chain links TRBV2 to TRBJ2-3, with 8 positions matching TRBD2. The CDR3 length is 16 residues. Germline V gene data show CDR1 as SNHLY and CDR2 as FYNNEI. The J segment lost 0 bases and the V segment lost 6 bases, leaving 8 bases of the junction unmatched. The CDR3 loop is CASRVRGTRSTDTQYF. CDR3 sequence (DNA): TGTGCCAGCAGAGTCCGTGGGACTAGGAGCACAGATACGCAGTATTTT.

The V and J genes are TRBV7-9 and TRBJ1-2; a possible D gene is TRBD1 (5 bases). The CDR3 is 15 amino acids. V lost 4 bases and J 5 bases, leaving 17 bases between the germline ends. CDR1 SEHNR and CDR2 FQNEAQ come from the germline V gene (reference sequence). The CDR3 DNA reads TGTGCCAGCAGCTCGGGGACGGGGCGACTTTATGGCTACACCTTC. Its translation is CASSSGTGRLYGYTF.

CDR3 coding DNA: TGTGCCAGCAGCGTCGCGATAGGGGGTGACAGGTCCGTTGGAAACACCATATATTTT. Amino acid sequence: CASSVAIGGDRSVGNTIYF. The chain employs TRBV9 and TRBJ1-3; perhaps TRBD1 as D (6 bases). Germline-derived CDR1 and CDR2 are SGDLS and YYNGEE. This CDR3 spans 19 amino acids. Between the trimmed V and J ends, which lost 2 bases and 3 bases, there was a span of 24 bases.

V gene TRBV28 combines with J gene TRBJ2-2; D gene uncertain. Germline CDR1 and CDR2: MDHEN and SYDVKM. V shed 1 base and J shed 5 bases, with 14 bases lying between them. CDR3 size: 16 residues. CDR3 in amino acids: CASSLLLGMVTGELFF. CDR3 DNA: TGTGCCAGCAGTTTATTGCTGGGAATGGTGACCGGGGAGCTGTTTTTT. Filled out from reference TRBV28 and TRBJ2-2, the complete variable domain reads DVKVTQSSRYLVKRTGEKVFLECVQDMDHENMFWYRQDPGLGLRLIYFSYDVKMKEKGDIPEGYSVSREKKERFSLILESASTNQTSMYLCASSLLLGMVTGELFFGEGSRLTVL.

The V call is TRBV6-2 or TRBV6-3, the J call TRBJ2-7, with D perhaps being TRBD1 or TRBD2 (5 bases each). This CDR3 region has 12 residues. V lost 0 bases and J 11 bases, leaving 11 bases between the germline ends. Per the germline V gene, CDR1 is MNHEY and CDR2 is SVGEGT. CDR3: CASSYSGREKYF. The DNA of the CDR3 is TGTGCCAGCAGTTACTCCGGCAGGGAGAAGTACTTC.

The chain recombines TRBV3-1 (or the pseudogene TRBV3-2) with TRBJ2-1, with 8 bases that match TRBD2. The CDR3 has 16 amino acids. In germline, CDR1 is LGHDT, CDR2 YNNKEL (reference sequence). V dropped 5 bases and J dropped 6; count of bases not matched to a gene: 12. Here the CDR3 reads CASSLESGSGRNEQFF. The CDR3 bases are TGTGCCAGCAGCTTAGAAAGCGGGAGTGGCCGCAATGAGCAGTTCTTC.

This chain joins TRBV25-1 and TRBJ1-5; no definite D call. Deletions cut 1 base from V and 3 bases from J, with 7 bases between. The CDR3 has 14 residues. The germline V gene encodes CDR1 MGHDK and CDR2 SYGVNS. CDR3 residues: CASSEFRNNQPQHF. As DNA, the CDR3 is TGTGCCAGCAGTGAATTCAGAAACAATCAGCCCCAGCATTTT.

The chain employs TRBV5-4 and TRBJ1-2; 9 nucleotides match TRBD1. CDR1 is SGHNT, CDR2 YYREEE, per germline (reference sequence). This CDR3 has 16 amino acids. Unmatched junction bases numbered 10, after V lost 4 bases and J lost 3 bases. The CDR3 DNA follows: TGTGCCAGCAGCCACGGAGGACAGGGGATGGACTATGGCTACACCTTC. As protein: CASSHGGQGMDYGYTF. The entire variable domain, with the rest obtained from reference TRBV5-4 and TRBJ1-2, is as follows: ETGVTQSPTHLIKTRGQQVTLRCSSQSGHNTVSWYQQALGQGPQFIFQYYREEENGRGNFPPRFSGLQFPNYSSELNVNALELDDSALYLCASSHGGQGMDYGYTFGSGTRLTVV.